A selection of T cell receptor beta chains follows, all from one sample in a study of T cell repertoires in cytomegalovirus infection. Their recognized antigens are unknown. TCRdb called the reads again in MiXCR, with one record for every CDR3 protein. The top ten hold about 12% of the sample, which has 650,000 to 850,000 distinct CDR3 sequences, roughly 28% seen once. Here the sequenced sample was cultured CD8+ T cells from PBMCs, taken from culture after CMV antigen stimulation. The receptors come from a human donor in good health (CMV status not recorded). Some clones in this sample may be carry-over from other donors' samples. Both conserved end residues are trimmed from each CDR3.

>TRBV7-2|TRBJ1-5
ASSLSSQPQH
>TRBV2|TRBJ1-6
ASSERGFAYNSPLH
>TRBV5-1|TRBJ2-7
ASSPEKTTGNEQY
>TRBV18|TRBJ1-4
ASSPPGRVDEKLF
>TRBV6-5|TRBJ2-3
ASSYSPGGNTDTQY
>TRBV29-1|TRBJ2-1
SVVFGEQF
>TRBV7-9|TRBJ1-3
ASSLSFGRSGNTIY
>TRBV7-8|TRBJ2-7
ASSLVSDGTARGEQY
>TRBV2|TRBJ2-5
ASVVYQETQY
>TRBV7-6|TRBJ1-3
ASSLYGESSGNTIY
>TRBV2|TRBJ2-2
ASSERRDTGELF
>TRBV7-8|TRBJ1-5
AGSLVGLRPQH
>TRBV7-2|TRBJ1-4
ASSAHPATNEKLF
>TRBV27|TRBJ1-4
ASSLTGGKRSGEKLF
>TRBV6-5|TRBJ2-3
ASSAWTSGGGDTQY
>TRBV7-3|TRBJ1-1
ASIGPLGLSNTEAF
>TRBV7-6|TRBJ1-1
ASSSGGAVVAF
>TRBV27|TRBJ1-4
ASRLTGAALINEKLF